This passage covers 24 T cell receptor beta chains from one sample sequenced in a study of patients and donors after allogeneic stem cell transplantation. TCRdb redid the calling of the RT-PCR reads with MiXCR, one entry per CDR3 protein. The top ten hold around 10% of the sample, which has roughly 250,000 distinct CDR3 sequences, roughly an eighth seen once. Sequenced sample: blood, either unsorted or a sorted T cell fraction (not recorded which). Source of these receptors: a human donor who was either an allogeneic HSCT recipient or a stem cell or donor lymphocyte infusion donor (not recorded which). It is not recorded whose cells these are; they may come from a transplant donor.

This clonotype was seen ten or more times. The chain has TRBV7-2 and TRBJ2-3; weak D call: TRBD2 (5 bases). Germline assignment: CDR1 SGHTA and CDR2 FQGNSA. Trimming pared 4 bases from V and 5 bases from J, leaving 13 bases between. CDR3 size: 14 residues. CDR3 in amino acids: CASSYGPGEDTQYF. The DNA for the CDR3 is TGTGCCAGCAGCTACGGCCCCGGGGAAGATACGCAGTATTTT.

The chain combines TRBV19 with TRBJ2-7, with D possibly being TRBD1 or TRBD2 (5 bases each). V lost 3 bases and J lost 4, with 13 bases in between. This CDR3 spans 14 amino acids. From germline, CDR1 is LNHDA and CDR2 SQIVND (reference sequence). CDR3 sequence (DNA): TGTGCCAGTAGTATTACGGTAGGGGAGTACGAGCAGTACTTC. It specifies CASSITVGEYEQYF.

CDR3 sequence (DNA): TGTGCCAGCAGCCTCAACCGGGAGGGGGAAGCTTTCTTT. It translates to CASSLNREGEAFF. The chain employs TRBV7-8 and TRBJ1-1; perhaps TRBD1 as D (5 bases). This CDR3 is 13 amino acids long. From germline, CDR1 is SGHVS and CDR2 FQNEAQ. V lost 5 bases to trimming and J lost 8 bases, with 15 bases between them.

This clonotype was counted ten times or more. This sequence joins TRBV7-2 and TRBJ2-7; D is perhaps TRBD1 (7 bases). With 5 bases removed from V and 0 bases from J, the gap between germline ends came to 14 bases. Germline V gene data show CDR1 as SGHTA and CDR2 as FQGNSA. The CDR3 is 15 amino acids. The CDR3 bases are TGTGCCAGCAGCAGAGACAGGGACTTCTCCTACGAGCAGTACTTC. Its translation is CASSRDRDFSYEQYF. The whole variable domain, remainder taken from reference TRBV7-2 and TRBJ2-7, is GAGVSQSPSNKVTEKGKDVELRCDPISGHTALYWYRQSLGQGLEFLIYFQGNSAPDKSGLPSDRFSAERTGGSVSTLTIQRTQQEDSAVYLCASSRDRDFSYEQYFGPGTRLTVT.

This chain uses TRBV7-2 with TRBJ1-2; D gene unclear. Germline assignment: CDR1 SGHTA and CDR2 FQGNSA. Trimming left V 3 bases short and J 2 bases short, with 7 bases between. The CDR3 is 13 residues long. The CDR3 region is CASSFGLNYGYTF. The CDR3 DNA reads TGTGCCAGCAGCTTCGGGCTAAACTATGGCTACACCTTC.

This clonotype was seen only a few times. The chain has TRBV2 and TRBJ2-1; 7 bases map to TRBD1. The CDR3 covers 14 residues. Germline V gene lookup returns CDR1 SNHLY and CDR2 FYNNEI. J gave up 9 bases and V 6 bases, and 11 bases lay outside the gene matches. CDR3: CASSLPGRGREQFF. CDR3 DNA: TGTGCCAGCAGCTTGCCGGGAAGGGGGCGTGAGCAGTTCTTC.

The V and J genes are TRBV2 and TRBJ1-1; D gene unclear. Trimming stripped 6 bases from V and 0 bases from J, with 11 bases between. This CDR3 contains 14 residues. Germline V gene sequence: CDR1 SNHLY, CDR2 FYNNEI. The CDR3 nucleotides are TGTGCCAGCAGGCGGACCGATTTGAACACTGAAGCTTTCTTT. Its protein product is CASRRTDLNTEAFF.

This clonotype was found many times. This chain connects TRBV11-2 to TRBJ2-1; TRBD2 matches 10 bases. The CDR3 runs to 17 residues. The V segment lost 0 bases and the J segment 4 bases; nucleotides outside the gene matches: 6. Germline-derived CDR1 and CDR2 are SGHAT and FQNNGV. CDR3 coding DNA: TGTGCCAGCAGCTTAGATGCAAATAGCGGGAGGTACAATGAGCAGTTCTTC. It yields the protein CASSLDANSGRYNEQFF. The whole variable domain, filled in from reference TRBV11-2 and TRBJ2-1, reads EAGVAQSPRYKIIEKRQSVAFWCNPISGHATLYWYQQILGQGPKLLIQFQNNGVVDDSQLPKDRFSAERLKGVDSTLKIQPAKLEDSAVYLCASSLDANSGRYNEQFFGPGTRLTVL.

The genes are TRBV12-5 and TRBJ1-2; TRBD1 might be the D (5 bases). V was shortened by 7 bases and J by 2 bases, with 14 bases between the two germline ends. This CDR3 has 14 amino acids. The germline gives CDR1 LGHNT, CDR2 FRNRAP. The CDR3 loop is CASAGAVANYGYTF. For the CDR3, the DNA is TGTGCTAGTGCTGGGGCAGTCGCAAACTATGGCTACACCTTC. The entire variable domain, with the rest obtained from reference TRBV12-5 and TRBJ1-2, is as follows: DARVTQTPRHKVTEMGQEVTMRCQPILGHNTVFWYRQTMMQGLELLAYFRNRAPLDDSGMPKDRFSAEMPDATLATLKIQPSEPRDSAVYFCASAGAVANYGYTFGSGTRLTVV.

This clonotype has ten or more counts. The gene calls are TRBV7-9 and TRBJ1-4; D is unresolved. The V and J ends lost 6 bases and 3 bases respectively, with 17 bases between them. This CDR3 contains 16 residues. Germline V CDR1 and CDR2: SEHNR, FQNEAQ (reference sequence). Here the CDR3 reads CASSPPGGRSNEKLFF. CDR3 DNA sequence: TGTGCCAGCAGTCCCCCTGGCGGGCGATCTAATGAAAAACTGTTTTTT. Filled out from reference TRBV7-9 and TRBJ1-4, the complete variable domain reads DTGVSQNPRHKITKRGQNVTFRCDPISEHNRLYWYRQTLGQGPEFLTYFQNEAQLEKSRLLSDRFSAERPKGSFSTLEIQRTEQGDSAMYLCASSPPGGRSNEKLFFGSGTQLSVL.

CDR3 amino acids: CASSYSDRRSTDTQYF. Written as DNA, the CDR3 is TGTGCCAGCAGTTACTCGGATCGTCGGAGCACAGATACGCAGTATTTT. This chain joins TRBV6-5 and TRBJ2-3; D is unresolved. The CDR3 length is 16 residues. From germline, CDR1 is MNHEY and CDR2 SVGAGI. Trimming cost V 0 bases and J 0 bases, with 10 bases left between them.

The sample holds a few counts of this clonotype. The rearrangement uses TRBV10-3 and TRBJ2-5, with 9 positions matching TRBD2. The CDR3 is 14 amino acids. The germline gives CDR1 ENHRY, CDR2 SYGVKD. V trimming: 6 bases; J trimming: 4 bases; junction bases outside the gene matches: 6. The CDR3: CAIRPGTSRETQYF. The CDR3 nucleotides read TGTGCCATCAGGCCCGGGACTAGCCGAGAGACCCAGTACTTC.

DNA of the CDR3: TGTGCCAGTAGTATGAACGGCCGGGAGACCCAGTACTTC. This encodes CASSMNGRETQYF. The chain couples TRBV19 to TRBJ2-5; D unresolved. There are 13 residues in the CDR3. Trimming pared 3 bases from V and 5 bases from J, leaving 10 bases between. Germline V lookup: CDR1 LNHDA, CDR2 SQIVND (reference sequence).

This clonotype has only a few counts. This chain connects TRBV7-9 to TRBJ1-2, with 7 bases lining up with TRBD1. V lost 4 bases, J lost 2 bases, and 4 bases stayed unmatched. CDR1 is SEHNR and CDR2 is FQNEAQ in the germline V gene (reference sequence). The CDR3 sequence is 14 residues long. The chain's CDR3 is CASSSSGQNYGYTF. For the CDR3, the DNA is TGTGCCAGCAGCTCCTCGGGACAGAACTATGGCTACACCTTC.

This clonotype was counted many times. The chain links TRBV7-2 to TRBJ1-3, with 7 bases fitting TRBD1. Germline values: CDR1 SGHTA, CDR2 FQGNSA. The junction had 6 bases not matched to a gene; V was cut back by 5 bases and J by 2 bases. This CDR3 has 15 residues. CDR3 in DNA: TGTGCCAGCAGCCAAACCCAGGGGGCTGGAAACACCATATATTTT. It specifies CASSQTQGAGNTIYF.

This clonotype has only a few counts. V and J are TRBV2 and TRBJ2-1, with 15 bases that match TRBD2. Trimming took 6 bases from V and 7 from J; bases not matched to a gene: 7. The V gene's germline CDR1 is SNHLY and CDR2 FYNNEI. This CDR3 spans 16 amino acids. CDR3 in DNA: TGTGCCAGCAGACGAAGGACTAGCGGGGGGGCGAATGAGCAGTTCTTC. Translating it yields CASRRRTSGGANEQFF.

Only a few counts were recorded for this clonotype. The V and J genes are TRBV5-5 and TRBJ1-1; 7 bases are shared with TRBD1. The CDR3 is 16 residues long. Germline V gene sequence: CDR1 SGHKS, CDR2 YYEKEE (reference sequence). J was trimmed by 6 bases and V by 4 bases; bases with no gene match: 15. The CDR3 is CASSHNIDRVVAEAFF. In DNA, the CDR3 is TGTGCCAGCAGCCACAATATAGACAGGGTGGTCGCTGAAGCTTTCTTT.

This rearrangement joins TRBV12-3 or TRBV12-4 to TRBJ1-1; D possibly corresponds to TRBD1 (5 bases). V was pared by 2 bases and J by 3 bases, with 13 bases between. The CDR3 runs 15 residues. DNA of the CDR3: TGTGCCAGCAGTTTACTGGGGCCCCGATACACTGAAGCTTTCTTT. This encodes CASSLLGPRYTEAFF.

This chain links TRBV5-4 with TRBJ1-3; D gene ambiguous. The CDR3 consists of 14 residues. CDR1 SGHNT and CDR2 YYREEE come from the germline V gene (reference sequence). V was cut by 0 bases and J by 2 bases, with 6 bases left in between. CDR3 loop: CASSLAGPGNTIYF. CDR3 bases: TGTGCCAGCAGCTTGGCTGGGCCTGGAAACACCATATATTTT. The variable domain in full, with the rest retrieved from reference TRBV5-4 and TRBJ1-3, is ETGVTQSPTHLIKTRGQQVTLRCSSQSGHNTVSWYQQALGQGPQFIFQYYREEENGRGNFPPRFSGLQFPNYSSELNVNALELDDSALYLCASSLAGPGNTIYFGEGSWLTVV.

The chain recombines TRBV20-1 with TRBJ1-2; D possibly corresponds to TRBD1 (6 bases). Trimming left V 2 bases short and J 8 bases short, with 12 bases between. Germline assignment: CDR1 DFQATT and CDR2 SNEGSKA (reference sequence). CDR3 size: 12 residues. The CDR3 loop reads CSARRAGEGYTF. The CDR3 region has the DNA TGCAGTGCTAGAAGGGCAGGGGAGGGCTACACCTTC.

A single count supports this clonotype. As the CDR3 is not closed by the conserved phenylalanine or tryptophan, this likely results from a read error. This chain joins TRBV29-1 and TRBJ2-7; D unclear. This CDR3 has 13 residues. Looked up from germline, CDR1 is SQVTM and CDR2 is ANQGSEA. The V and J ends lost 3 bases and 5 bases respectively, with 14 bases between them. The CDR3 DNA reads TGCAGCGTTGAGGGGTCGTCGTTGCACGAGCAGTACTTA. Protein sequence: CSVEGSSLHEQYL.

This clonotype was seen a few times. The chain uses TRBV12-3 or TRBV12-4 and TRBJ1-1; the match to TRBD1 covers 7 bases. The CDR3 covers 14 residues. J gave up 1 base and V 5 bases, and 4 bases lay outside the gene matches. DNA for the CDR3: TGTGCCAGCAGTGGGGACAGTCGGAACACTGAAGCTTTCTTT. It yields the protein CASSGDSRNTEAFF.

In its sample, this clonotype was seen many times. J is TRBJ2-2 and V is TRBV12-3 or TRBV12-4; TRBD2 aligns across 10 bases. Trimming cost V 6 bases and J 0 bases; bases outside gene matches: 7. There are 17 residues in the CDR3. CDR3 region: CASSPPGLAANTGELFF. In nucleotides, the CDR3 is TGTGCCAGCAGCCCGCCTGGACTAGCGGCGAACACCGGGGAGCTGTTTTTT.

This chain joins TRBV18 and TRBJ2-6, with D tentatively TRBD1 or TRBD2 (7 bases each). This CDR3 is 18 amino acids long. V lost 4 bases and J lost 2, with 18 bases in between. Germline V gives CDR1 KGHSH, CDR2 LQKENI. CDR3 DNA: TGTGCCAGCTCACGACAGGGAGGGGGCTTCCCTGGGGCCAACGTCCTGACTTTC. Its protein product is CASSRQGGGFPGANVLTF.